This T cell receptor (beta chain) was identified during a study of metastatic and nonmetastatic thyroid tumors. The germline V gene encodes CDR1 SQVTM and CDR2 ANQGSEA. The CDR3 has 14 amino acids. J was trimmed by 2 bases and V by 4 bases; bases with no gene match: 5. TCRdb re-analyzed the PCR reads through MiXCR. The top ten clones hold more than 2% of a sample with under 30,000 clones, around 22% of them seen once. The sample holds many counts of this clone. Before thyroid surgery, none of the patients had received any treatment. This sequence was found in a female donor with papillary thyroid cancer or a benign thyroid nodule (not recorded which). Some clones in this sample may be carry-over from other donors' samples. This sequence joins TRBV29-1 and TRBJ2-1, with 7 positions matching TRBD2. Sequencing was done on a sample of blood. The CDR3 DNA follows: TGCAGCGTTGTAGGGACTAAGGCCTACAATGAGCAGTTCTTC. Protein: CSVVGTKAYNEQFF.